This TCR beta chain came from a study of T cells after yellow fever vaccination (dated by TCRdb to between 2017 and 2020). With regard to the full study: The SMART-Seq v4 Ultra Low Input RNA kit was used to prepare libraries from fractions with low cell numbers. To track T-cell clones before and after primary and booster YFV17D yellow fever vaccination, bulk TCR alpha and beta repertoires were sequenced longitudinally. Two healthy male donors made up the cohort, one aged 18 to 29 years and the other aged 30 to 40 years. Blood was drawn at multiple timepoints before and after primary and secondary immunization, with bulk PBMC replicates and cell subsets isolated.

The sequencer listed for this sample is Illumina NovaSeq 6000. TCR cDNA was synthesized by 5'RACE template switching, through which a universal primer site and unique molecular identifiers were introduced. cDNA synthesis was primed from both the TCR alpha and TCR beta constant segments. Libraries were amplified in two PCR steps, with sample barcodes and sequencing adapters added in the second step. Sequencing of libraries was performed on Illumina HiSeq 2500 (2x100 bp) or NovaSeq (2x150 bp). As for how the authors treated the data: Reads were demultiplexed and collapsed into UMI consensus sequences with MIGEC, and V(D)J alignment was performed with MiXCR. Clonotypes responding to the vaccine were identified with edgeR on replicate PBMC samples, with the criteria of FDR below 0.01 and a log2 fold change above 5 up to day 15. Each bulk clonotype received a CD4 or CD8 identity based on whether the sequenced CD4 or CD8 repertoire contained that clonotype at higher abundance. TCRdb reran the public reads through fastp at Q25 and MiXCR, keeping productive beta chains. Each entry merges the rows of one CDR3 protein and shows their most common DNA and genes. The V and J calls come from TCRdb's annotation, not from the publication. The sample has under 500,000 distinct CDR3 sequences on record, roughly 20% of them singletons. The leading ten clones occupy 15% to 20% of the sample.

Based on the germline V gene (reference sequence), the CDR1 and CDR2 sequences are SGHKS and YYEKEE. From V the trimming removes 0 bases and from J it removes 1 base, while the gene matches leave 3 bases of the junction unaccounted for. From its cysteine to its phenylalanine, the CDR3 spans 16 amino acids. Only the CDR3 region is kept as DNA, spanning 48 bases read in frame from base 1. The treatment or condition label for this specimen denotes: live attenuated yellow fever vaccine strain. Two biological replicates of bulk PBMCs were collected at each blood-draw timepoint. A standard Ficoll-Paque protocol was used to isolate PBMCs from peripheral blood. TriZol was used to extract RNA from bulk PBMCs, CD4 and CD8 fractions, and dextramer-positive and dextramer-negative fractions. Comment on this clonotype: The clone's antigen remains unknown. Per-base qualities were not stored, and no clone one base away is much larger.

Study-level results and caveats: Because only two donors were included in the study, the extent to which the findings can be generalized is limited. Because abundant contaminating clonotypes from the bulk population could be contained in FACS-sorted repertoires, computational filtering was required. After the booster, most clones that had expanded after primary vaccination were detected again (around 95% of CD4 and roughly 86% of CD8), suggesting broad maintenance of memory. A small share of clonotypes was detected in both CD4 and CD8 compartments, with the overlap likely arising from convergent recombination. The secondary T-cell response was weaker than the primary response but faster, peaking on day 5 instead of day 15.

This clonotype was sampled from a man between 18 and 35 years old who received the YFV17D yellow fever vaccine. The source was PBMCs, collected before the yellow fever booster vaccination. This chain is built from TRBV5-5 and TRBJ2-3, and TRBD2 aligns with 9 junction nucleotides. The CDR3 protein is CASSLDPSGGTDTQYF. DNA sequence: TGTGCCAGCAGCTTGGACCCTAGCGGGGGCACAGATACGCAGTATTTT.